This T cell receptor beta chain originates from a study of neoadjuvant nivolumab and ipilimumab in lung cancer. Study-level information: Patients got nivolumab 3 mg/kg on days 1, 15 and 29; combination added ipilimumab 1 mg/kg day 1.

CDR3 length equals 14 residues. Looked up from germline, CDR1 is SGHRS and CDR2 is YFSETQ. With V trimmed by 1 base and J by 6 bases, 3 bases remained unmatched. Profiled with immunoSEQ multiplex PCR; TCRdb holds only in-frame clones, not every one. The sample holds 4,000 to 6,000 clones, about 80% seen once. J is TRBJ2-7 and V is TRBV5-1; 11 nucleotides align to TRBD1. The sequencing here drew on normal lung tissue adjacent to the tumor, taken after neoadjuvant nivolumab, alone or with ipilimumab, at or shortly before surgery. This receptor was taken from an adult with non-small cell lung cancer. Some clones in this sample may be carry-over from other donors' samples. In DNA form, the CDR3 reads TGCGCCAGCAGCTTGAGGACAGGGGGCGGCGAGCAGTACTTC. Protein sequence: CASSLRTGGGEQYF.